The sequence of this T cell receptor (beta chain) was determined in a study of CD8+ T cells in alopecia areata. Whole-study results and caveats: Scalp clonality, together with expanded CD8+ clones among the top 100, fell significantly with tofacitinib. Association of baseline CD8+ expansion with response is uncertain owing to one nonresponder. Scalp repertoires also include resident alphabeta T cells from normal skin.

Treatment of the sample: oral pan-JAK inhibitor, 5-10 mg twice daily. T lymphocytes (CD4+ and CD8+) were sorted from PBMCs. After isolation, RNA underwent reverse transcription to generate cDNA as the sequencing template. Sequencing was performed with immunoSEQ multiplex PCR; in TCRdb, only in-frame clones are kept and a portion is missing. This sample yields some 190,000 clones, of which roughly 60% are seen a single time; 1% belongs to the top ten. To note about this clone: Its antigen is not identified.

This sequence was found in a human donor with alopecia areata. Here the sequenced sample was CD4+ T cells sorted from blood, taken at week 24, from a patient treated with tofacitinib.

The CDR3 DNA reads TGCGCCAGCAGCCCACGGGGACACCCGAGCTCTGGGGCCAACGTCCTGACTTTC. Translated, it gives CASSPRGHPSSGANVLTF. The chain has TRBV5-1 and TRBJ2-6, with D possibly matching TRBD1 (6 bases). CDR3 length: 18 amino acids. The germline V and J ends were trimmed by 4 bases and 0 bases, with 17 bases remaining between them. In germline, CDR1 is SGHRS, CDR2 YFSETQ. Drawing the rest from reference TRBV5-1 and TRBJ2-6, the complete variable domain is KAGVTQTPRYLIKTRGQQVTLSCSPISGHRSVSWYQQTPGQGLQFLFEYFSETQRNKGNFPGRFSGRQFSNSRSEMNVSTLELGDSALYLCASSPRGHPSSGANVLTFGAGSRLTVL.